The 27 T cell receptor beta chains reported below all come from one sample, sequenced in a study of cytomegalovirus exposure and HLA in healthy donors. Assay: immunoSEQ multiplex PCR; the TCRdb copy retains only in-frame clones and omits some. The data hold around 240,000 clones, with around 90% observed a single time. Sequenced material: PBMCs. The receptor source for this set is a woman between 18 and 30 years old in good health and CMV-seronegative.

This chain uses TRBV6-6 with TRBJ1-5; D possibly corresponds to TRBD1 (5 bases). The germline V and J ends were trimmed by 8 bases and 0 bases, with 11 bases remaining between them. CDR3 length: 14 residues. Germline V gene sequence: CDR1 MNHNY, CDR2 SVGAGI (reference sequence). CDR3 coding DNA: TGTGCCAGCGGTTTGACAGCTAGCAATCAGCCCCAGCATTTT. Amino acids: CASGLTASNQPQHF.

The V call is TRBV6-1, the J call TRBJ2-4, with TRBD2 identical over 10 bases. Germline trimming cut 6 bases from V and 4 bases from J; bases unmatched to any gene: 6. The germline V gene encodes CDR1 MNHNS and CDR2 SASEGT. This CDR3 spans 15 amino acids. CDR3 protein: CASRAPSGGKNIQYF. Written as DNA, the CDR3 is TGTGCCAGCAGAGCTCCTAGCGGGGGAAAAAACATTCAGTACTTC.

The CDR3 DNA is TGTGCCAGCAGCTTATGGGGGACAGGTGAGTACCAAGAGACCCAGTACTTC. Its translation is CASSLWGTGEYQETQYF. This chain joins TRBV5-6 and TRBJ2-5; 8 bases line up with TRBD1. The V and J ends lost 2 bases and 0 bases, in that order; junction bases with no gene match: 9. Germline-derived CDR1 and CDR2 are SGHDT and YYEEEE. CDR3 length: 17 residues.

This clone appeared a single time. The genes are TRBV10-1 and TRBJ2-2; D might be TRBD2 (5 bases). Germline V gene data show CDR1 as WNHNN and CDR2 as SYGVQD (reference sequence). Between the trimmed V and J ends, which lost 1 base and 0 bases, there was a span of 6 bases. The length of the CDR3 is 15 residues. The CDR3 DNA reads TGCGCCAGCAGTGAGTACGGGGCGAACACCGGGGAGCTGTTTTTT. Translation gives CASSEYGANTGELFF.

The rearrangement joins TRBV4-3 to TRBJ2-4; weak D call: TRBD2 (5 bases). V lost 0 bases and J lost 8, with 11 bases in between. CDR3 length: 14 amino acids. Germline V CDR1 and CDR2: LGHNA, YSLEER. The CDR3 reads CASSQDLVGDIQYF. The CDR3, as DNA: TGCGCCAGCAGCCAAGATCTTGTGGGAGACATTCAGTACTTC.

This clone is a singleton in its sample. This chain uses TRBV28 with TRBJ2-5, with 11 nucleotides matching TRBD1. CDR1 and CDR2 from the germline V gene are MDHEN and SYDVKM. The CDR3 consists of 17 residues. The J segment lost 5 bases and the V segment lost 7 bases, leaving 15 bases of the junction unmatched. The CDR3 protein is CASTLARDRGYLETQYF. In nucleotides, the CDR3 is TGTGCCAGCACCTTGGCGCGGGACAGGGGGTATTTGGAGACCCAGTACTTC.

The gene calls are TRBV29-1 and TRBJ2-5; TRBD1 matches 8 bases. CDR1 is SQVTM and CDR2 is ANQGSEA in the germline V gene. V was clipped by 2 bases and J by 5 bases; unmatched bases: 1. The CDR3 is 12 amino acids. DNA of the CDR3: TGCAGCGTTGAAAGACAGGGGGAGACCCAGTACTTC. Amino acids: CSVERQGETQYF.

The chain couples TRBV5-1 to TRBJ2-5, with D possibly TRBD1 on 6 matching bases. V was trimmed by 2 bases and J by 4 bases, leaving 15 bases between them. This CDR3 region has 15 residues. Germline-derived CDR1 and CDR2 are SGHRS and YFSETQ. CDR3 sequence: CASSFFQRGLETQYF. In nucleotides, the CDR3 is TGCGCCAGCAGCTTTTTCCAGAGGGGGTTAGAGACCCAGTACTTC.

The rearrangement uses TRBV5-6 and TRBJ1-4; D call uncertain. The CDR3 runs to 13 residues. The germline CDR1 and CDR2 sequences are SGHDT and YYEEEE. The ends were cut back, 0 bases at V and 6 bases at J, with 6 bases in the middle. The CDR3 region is CASSLAGYEKLFF. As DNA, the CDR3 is TGTGCCAGCAGCTTGGCGGGGTATGAAAAACTGTTTTTT.

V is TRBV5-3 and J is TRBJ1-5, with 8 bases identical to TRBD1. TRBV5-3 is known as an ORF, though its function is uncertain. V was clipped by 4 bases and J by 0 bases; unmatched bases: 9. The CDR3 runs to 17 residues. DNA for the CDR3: TGTGCCAGAAGCGACCCGGGACAGGACGATAGCAATCAGCCCCAGCATTTT. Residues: CARSDPGQDDSNQPQHF.

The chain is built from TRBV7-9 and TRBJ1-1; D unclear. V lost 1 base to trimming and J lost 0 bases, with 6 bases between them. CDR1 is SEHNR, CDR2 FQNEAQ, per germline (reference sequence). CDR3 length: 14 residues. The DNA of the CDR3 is TGTGCCAGCAGCTTAGATACTTTGAACACTGAAGCTTTCTTT. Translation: CASSLDTLNTEAFF.

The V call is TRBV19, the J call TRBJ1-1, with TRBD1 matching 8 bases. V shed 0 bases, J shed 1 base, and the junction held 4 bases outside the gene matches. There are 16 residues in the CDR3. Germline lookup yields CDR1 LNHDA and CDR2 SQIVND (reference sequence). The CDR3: CASSIDPDRGNTEAFF. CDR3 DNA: TGTGCCAGTAGTATAGATCCCGACAGGGGGAACACTGAAGCTTTCTTT. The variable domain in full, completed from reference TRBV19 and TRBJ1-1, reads DGGITQSPKYLFRKEGQNVTLSCEQNLNHDAMYWYRQDPGQGLRLIYYSQIVNDFQKGDIAEGYSVSREKKESFPLTVTSAQKNPTAFYLCASSIDPDRGNTEAFFGQGTRLTVV.

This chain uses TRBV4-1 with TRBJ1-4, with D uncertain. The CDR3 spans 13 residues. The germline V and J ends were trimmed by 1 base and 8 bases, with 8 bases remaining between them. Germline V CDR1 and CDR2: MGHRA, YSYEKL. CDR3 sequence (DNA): TGCGCCAGCAGCCAAGTCCCCAGGGAAAAACTGTTTTTT. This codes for CASSQVPREKLFF.

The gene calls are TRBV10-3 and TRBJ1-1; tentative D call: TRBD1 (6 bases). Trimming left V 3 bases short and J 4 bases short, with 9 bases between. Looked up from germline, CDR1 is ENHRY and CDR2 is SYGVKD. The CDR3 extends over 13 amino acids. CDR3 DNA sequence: TGTGCCATCAGTGACAGGGGTTTCACTGAAGCTTTCTTT. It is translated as CAISDRGFTEAFF.

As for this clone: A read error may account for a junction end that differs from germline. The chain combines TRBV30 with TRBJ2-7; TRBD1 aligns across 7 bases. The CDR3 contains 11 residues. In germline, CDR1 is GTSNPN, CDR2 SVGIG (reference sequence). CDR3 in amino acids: CAWSGGTVGSF. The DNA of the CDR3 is TGTGCCTGGAGTGGGGGGACAGTGGGTTCATTC. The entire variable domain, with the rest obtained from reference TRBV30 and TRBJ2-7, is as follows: SQTIHQWPATLVQPVGSPLSLECTVEGTSNPNLYWYRQAAGRGLQLLFYSVGIGQISSEVPQNLSASRPQDRQFILSSKKLLLSDSGFYLCAWSGGTVGSFGPGTRLTVT.

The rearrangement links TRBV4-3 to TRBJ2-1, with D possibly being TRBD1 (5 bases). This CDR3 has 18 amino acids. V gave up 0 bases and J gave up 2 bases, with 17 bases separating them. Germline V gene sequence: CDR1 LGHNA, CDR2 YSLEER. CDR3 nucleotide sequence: TGCGCCAGCAGCCAAGATTCAGCCCAGGGATGGCCCTACAATGAGCAGTTCTTC. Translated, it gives CASSQDSAQGWPYNEQFF.

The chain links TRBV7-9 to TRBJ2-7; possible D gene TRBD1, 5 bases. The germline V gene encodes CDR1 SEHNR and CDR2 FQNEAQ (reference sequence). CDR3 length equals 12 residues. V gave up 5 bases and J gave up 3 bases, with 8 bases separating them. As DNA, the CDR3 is TGTGCCAGCAGCGAACAGGACTACGAGCAGTACTTC. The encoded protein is CASSEQDYEQYF.

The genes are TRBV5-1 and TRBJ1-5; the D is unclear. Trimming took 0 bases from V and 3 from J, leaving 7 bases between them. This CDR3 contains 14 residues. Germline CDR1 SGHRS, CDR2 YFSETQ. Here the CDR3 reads CASSLEQDNQPQHF. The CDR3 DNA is TGCGCCAGCAGCTTGGAGCAGGACAATCAGCCCCAGCATTTT.

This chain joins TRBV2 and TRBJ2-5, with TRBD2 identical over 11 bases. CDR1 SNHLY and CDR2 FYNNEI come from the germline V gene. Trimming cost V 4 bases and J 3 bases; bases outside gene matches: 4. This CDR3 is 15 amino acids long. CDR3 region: CASSGVTSGEETQYF. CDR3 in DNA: TGTGCCAGCAGTGGGGTGACTAGCGGGGAAGAGACCCAGTACTTC.

CDR3 amino acids: CASSLAWTSGGAEQFF. CDR3 coding DNA: TGTGCCAGCAGTTTAGCCTGGACTAGCGGGGGGGCCGAGCAGTTCTTC. The chain has TRBV27 and TRBJ2-1; 15 bases are shared with TRBD2. Unmatched junction bases numbered 6, after V lost 2 bases and J lost 10 bases. The germline gives CDR1 MNHEY, CDR2 SMNVEV (reference sequence). The CDR3 runs 16 residues.

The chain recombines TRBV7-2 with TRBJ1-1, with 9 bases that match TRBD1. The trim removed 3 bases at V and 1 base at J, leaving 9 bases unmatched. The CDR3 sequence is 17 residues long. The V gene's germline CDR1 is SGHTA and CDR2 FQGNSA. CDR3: CASSFSGTGRGNTEAFF. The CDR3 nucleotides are TGTGCCAGCAGCTTTTCCGGGACAGGGAGAGGGAACACTGAAGCTTTCTTT.

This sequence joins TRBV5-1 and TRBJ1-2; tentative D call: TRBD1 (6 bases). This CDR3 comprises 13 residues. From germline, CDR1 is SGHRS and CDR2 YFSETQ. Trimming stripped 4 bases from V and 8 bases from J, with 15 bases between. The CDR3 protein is CASSHAPGGGYTF. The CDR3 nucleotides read TGCGCCAGCAGCCACGCTCCGGGGGGCGGCTACACCTTC.

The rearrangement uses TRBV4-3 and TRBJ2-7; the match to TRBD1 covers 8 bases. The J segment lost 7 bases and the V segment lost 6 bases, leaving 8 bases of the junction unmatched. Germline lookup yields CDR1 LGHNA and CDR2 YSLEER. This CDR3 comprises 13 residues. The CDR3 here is CASSPDRVGEQYF. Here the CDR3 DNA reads TGCGCCAGCAGTCCGGACAGGGTGGGAGAGCAGTACTTC.

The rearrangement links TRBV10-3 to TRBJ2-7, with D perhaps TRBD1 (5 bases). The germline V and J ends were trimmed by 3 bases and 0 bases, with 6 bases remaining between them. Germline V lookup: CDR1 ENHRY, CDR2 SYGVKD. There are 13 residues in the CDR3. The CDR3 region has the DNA TGTGCCATCAGTGACGACAGCTCCTACGAGCAGTACGTC. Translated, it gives CAISDDSSYEQYV.

The CDR3 DNA is TGCGCCAGCAGCCAATCGACAGGACCCTACGAGCAGTACTTC. Translating it yields CASSQSTGPYEQYF. This chain joins TRBV4-1 and TRBJ2-7; possible D gene TRBD1, 6 bases. This CDR3 comprises 14 residues. V dropped 2 bases and J dropped 2 bases, with 10 bases sitting between them. The germline V gene has CDR1 MGHRA and CDR2 YSYEKL.

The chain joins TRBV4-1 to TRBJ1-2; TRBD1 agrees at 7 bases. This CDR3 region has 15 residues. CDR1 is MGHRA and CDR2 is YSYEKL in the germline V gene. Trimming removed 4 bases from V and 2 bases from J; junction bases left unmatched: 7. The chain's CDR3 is CASSRRDSQNYGYTF. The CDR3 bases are TGCGCCAGCAGCCGTCGGGACAGCCAGAACTATGGCTACACCTTC.

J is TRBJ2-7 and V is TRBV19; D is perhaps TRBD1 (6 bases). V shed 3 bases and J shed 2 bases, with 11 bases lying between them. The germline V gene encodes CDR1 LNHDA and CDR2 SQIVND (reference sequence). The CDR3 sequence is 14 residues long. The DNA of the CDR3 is TGTGCCAGTAGTATCGGACAGTTGCCCTACGAGCAGTACTTC. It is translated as CASSIGQLPYEQYF.